This T cell receptor (beta chain) was obtained from a study of blood T cell repertoires in COVID-19 (TCRdb year 2020). At the level of the whole study: Samples covering the acute and convalescent phases of COVID-19 were provided by collaborators in the United States, Italy and Spain. The material from the prospective study consisted of cDNA or gDNA derived from T cells, B-cell-depleted T cells, or PBMCs. Deeply sampled blood TCRbeta repertoires from subjects exposed to, actively infected with, or recovered from COVID-19 were included in the dataset. The repertoires were released in a freely available public database intended as a resource for research on the immune response to SARS-CoV-2. The samples were drawn from two sources: the first 160 participants of the ongoing ImmuneRACE study, and approximately 1,300 subjects contributed by 6 global collaborators. Nearly every sample came with metadata listing a de-identified subject ID, COVID-19 status, age in years and sex. Where available, HLA class I and class II types were taken from metadata supplied by the sample provider and were not determined by assay-based typing. Points the paper makes about the study in general: The amount of clinical and demographic metadata varied by source and participant and was provided uncurated.

The immunoSEQ Assay, a bias-controlled multiplex PCR, was used to amplify TCRbeta CDR3 regions from genomic DNA. In the source study's methods: The number of nucleated cells in each sample was estimated by amplification of reference gene primers within the assay. Sequence reads were collapsed and filtered to measure the absolute abundance of every unique TCRbeta CDR3 rearrangement. Productive Simpson clonality was computed per sample as the square root of Simpson's diversity index over productive rearrangements. TCRdb mirrors the immuneACCESS table, restricted to in-frame sequences. Some clones are absent from its copies; in checked studies, under half trace to an unresolved V gene, and the reason for the others is unknown. Clonal size and the V and J genes are those of that table, whereas D and trimming came from the DNA. Within this sample are about 81,000 clones, with about 85% of them counted one time only. In total, the top ten clones hold roughly 14% of the sample.

Turning to this clone: The antigen it recognizes is unknown. Per-base quality was not reported, and no clone a single base away is much larger than it.

For CDR1 and CDR2, the germline V gene (reference sequence) lists LNHDA and SQIVND. V is cut by 5 bases and J by 4 bases, and the space between the germline ends is 14 bases. The CDR3 numbers 14 residues from cysteine through phenylalanine. The entry retains the CDR3 DNA only, 42 bases that are in frame from base 1. Whole blood was collected in K2EDTA tubes by collaborating institutions according to the institutions' own protocols. For TCRbeta analysis, collaborator samples were shipped as frozen whole blood, as isolated PBMCs, or as DNA extracted from either sample type. Sequenced material: peripheral blood. The rearrangement joined TRBV19 to TRBJ1-2; perhaps TRBD1 is the D gene, with 6 bases matching. The TCR originated in a woman in her 70s with acute or convalescent COVID-19. The CDR3 protein: CASSSGQLGYGYTF. The DNA sequence is given as TGTGCCAGTAGTTCCGGACAGCTAGGCTATGGCTACACCTTC. With all but the CDR3 taken from the reference TRBV19 and TRBJ1-2 genes, the full variable domain is: DGGITQSPKYLFRKEGQNVTLSCEQNLNHDAMYWYRQDPGQGLRLIYYSQIVNDFQKGDIAEGYSVSREKKESFPLTVTSAQKNPTAFYLCASSSGQLGYGYTFGSGTRLTVV.